These 25 T cell receptor beta chains share one sample of origin, sequenced in a study of blood T cell repertoires in COVID-19. Data came from immunoSEQ multiplex PCR; TCRdb stores just in-frame clones and leaves some out. The table lists about 180,000 clones, over 80% of them singletons. Sequencing input: peripheral blood. The source is a woman aged 40-49 years with COVID-19, enrolled during active disease.

The chain couples TRBV28 to TRBJ2-7; D gene ambiguous. The V and J ends lost 1 base and 5 bases respectively, with 12 bases between them. The CDR3 extends over 14 amino acids. In germline, CDR1 is MDHEN, CDR2 SYDVKM. CDR3 nucleotide sequence: TGTGCCAGCAGTTTATTGCCGAAAGCCCACGAGCAGTACTTC. It encodes CASSLLPKAHEQYF.

The genes are TRBV29-1 and TRBJ1-2, with D maybe TRBD1 (6 bases). Per the germline V gene, CDR1 is SQVTM and CDR2 is ANQGSEA. The V end was cut by 7 bases, the J end by 4 bases, with 13 bases between. This CDR3 comprises 12 residues. CDR3 DNA sequence: TGCAGCGCCGGACAGATTCTCTATGGCTACACCTTC. Encoded protein: CSAGQILYGYTF.

The chain combines TRBV5-4 with TRBJ2-1; D might be TRBD1 (6 bases). The CDR3 loop spans 16 amino acids. Germline V gene data show CDR1 as SGHNT and CDR2 as YYREEE (reference sequence). Trimming took off 1 base at V and 7 bases at J, with 18 bases between the two ends. CDR3 sequence: CASSLRKGIGGNEQFF. CDR3 in DNA: TGTGCCAGCAGCTTGAGAAAGGGGATAGGGGGAAATGAGCAGTTCTTC.

The chain uses TRBV27 and TRBJ2-2; 10 bases map to TRBD1. The junction had 2 bases not matched to a gene; V was cut back by 6 bases and J by 4 bases. The CDR3 sequence is 14 residues long. Germline V gene sequence: CDR1 MNHEY, CDR2 SMNVEV (reference sequence). In DNA form, the CDR3 reads TGTGCCAGCAGGGGACAGGGGAGCACCGGGGAGCTGTTTTTT. The encoded protein is CASRGQGSTGELFF.

This clone was detected once. The same CDR3 can be traced to other DNA sequences in this sample. The chain couples TRBV9 to TRBJ2-7, with D hard to call. The CDR3 spans 15 residues. V was pared by 4 bases and J by 1 base, with 15 bases between. Germline V lookup: CDR1 SGDLS, CDR2 YYNGEE. This CDR3 is CASSSSPGLSYEQYF. The CDR3 coding sequence is TGTGCCAGCAGCTCGAGCCCCGGGTTATCCTACGAGCAGTACTTC.

The CDR3 spells CASSPLVAGGNEQFF. The DNA of the CDR3 is TGTGCCAGCAGCCCATTGGTAGCGGGAGGCAATGAGCAGTTCTTC. The rearrangement uses TRBV7-9 and TRBJ2-1; 10 nucleotides line up with TRBD2. The V gene end was trimmed by 5 bases and the J gene end by 6 bases; junction bases not matched to a gene: 7. This CDR3 region has 15 residues. CDR1 and CDR2 from the germline V gene are SEHNR and FQNEAQ (reference sequence).

The chain uses TRBV14 and TRBJ2-2, with 11 positions matching TRBD2. Germline-derived CDR1 and CDR2 are SGHDN and FVKESK. There are 17 residues in the CDR3. The ends lost 4 bases at V and 1 base at J; junction bases unmatched: 5. The CDR3 DNA follows: TGTGCCAGCAGCCGCGAAGGACTAGCGGGGAACACCGGGGAGCTGTTTTTT. Protein sequence: CASSREGLAGNTGELFF.

This clone was detected only once. This chain connects TRBV7-9 to TRBJ1-5; a possible D gene is TRBD1 (5 bases). Germline CDR1 is SEHNR and CDR2 is FQNEAQ (reference sequence). V dropped 0 bases and J dropped 1 base, with 10 bases sitting between them. This CDR3 has 16 residues. The CDR3, as DNA: TGTGCCAGCAGCTTAGCGCAGGGAACGAGCAATCAGCCCCAGCATTTT. As protein: CASSLAQGTSNQPQHF.

In its sample, this clone was seen once. The V gene is TRBV27, the J gene TRBJ1-1; D gene uncertain. V lost 6 bases and J lost 3, with 23 bases in between. Looked up from germline, CDR1 is MNHEY and CDR2 is SMNVEV (reference sequence). The CDR3 loop spans 17 amino acids. The CDR3 region is CASRSLIRGSYYTEAFF. The CDR3 DNA is TGTGCCAGCAGATCTCTAATACGGGGTTCGTACTACACTGAAGCTTTCTTT.

This chain connects TRBV19 to TRBJ2-7; 9 nucleotides match TRBD1. The CDR3 is 16 amino acids. V gave up 5 bases and J gave up 2 bases; unmatched junction bases: 10. Germline values: CDR1 LNHDA, CDR2 SQIVND (reference sequence). In DNA, the CDR3 is TGTGCCAGTAGTGGCCCGGGACAGGGTTTTACCTACGAGCAGTACTTC. It codes for CASSGPGQGFTYEQYF.

The rearrangement uses TRBV5-1 and TRBJ1-5, with D perhaps matching TRBD1 (5 bases). This CDR3 region has 15 residues. V lost 0 bases and J lost 2, with 9 bases in between. CDR1 and CDR2 (germline): SGHRS, YFSETQ. CDR3 protein: CASSLEAGRNQPQHF. CDR3 DNA sequence: TGCGCCAGCAGCTTGGAGGCAGGGCGCAATCAGCCCCAGCATTTT.

The chain employs TRBV19 and TRBJ1-2; TRBD1 matches 7 bases. V dropped 2 bases and J dropped 8; count of bases not matched to a gene: 17. The CDR3 totals 17 residues. The germline V gene has CDR1 LNHDA and CDR2 SQIVND (reference sequence). CDR3 protein: CASSIFWGDSGEVGYTF. CDR3 sequence (DNA): TGTGCCAGTAGTATATTTTGGGGGGACAGTGGGGAAGTGGGCTACACCTTC.

This clone was detected only a few times. This sequence joins TRBV7-2 and TRBJ1-5; 9 bases align to TRBD1. The CDR3 loop spans 17 amino acids. Per the germline V gene, CDR1 is SGHTA and CDR2 is FQGNSA. The V gene end was trimmed by 2 bases and the J gene end by 7 bases; junction bases not matched to a gene: 12. CDR3 amino acids: CASSLTPGTGFGQPQHF. CDR3 DNA: TGTGCCAGCAGCTTAACCCCGGGGACAGGGTTTGGACAGCCCCAGCATTTT.

The rearrangement links TRBV5-1 to TRBJ1-2; D is unresolved. CDR1 is SGHRS, CDR2 YFSETQ, per germline. This CDR3 has 15 residues. Trimming stripped 0 bases from V and 5 bases from J, with 14 bases between. For the CDR3, the DNA is TGCGCCAGCAGCTTGGCCACCGGGGTTGGGTATGGCTACACCTTC. It is translated as CASSLATGVGYGYTF.

This clone is labeled large (0.1 to 1%). The chain has TRBV5-1 and TRBJ1-4; D might be TRBD1 (6 bases). Germline values: CDR1 SGHRS, CDR2 YFSETQ. V shed 4 bases and J shed 7 bases, with 14 bases lying between them. The CDR3 consists of 14 residues. The DNA of the CDR3 is TGCGCCAGCAGCGGAGTGACAGGAGGTGAAAAACTGTTTTTT. This codes for CASSGVTGGEKLFF.

V and J are TRBV2 and TRBJ2-7, with a possible D match to TRBD1 (6 bases). The V end lost 6 bases, the J end lost 5 bases, and 11 bases lay between the germline ends. From germline, CDR1 is SNHLY and CDR2 FYNNEI. The CDR3 spans 12 residues. DNA for the CDR3: TGTGCCAGCAGCCTGGGGGCTCACGAGCAGTACTTC. It encodes CASSLGAHEQYF. Supplemented by reference TRBV2 and TRBJ2-7, the full variable domain reads EPEVTQTPSHQVTQMGQEVILRCVPISNHLYFYWYRQILGQKVEFLVSFYNNEISEKSEIFDDQFSVERPDGSNFTLKIRSTKLEDSAMYFCASSLGAHEQYFGPGTRLTVT.

This chain connects TRBV5-1 to TRBJ1-5, with D possibly matching TRBD1 (6 bases). This CDR3 has 15 residues. The germline V gene encodes CDR1 SGHRS and CDR2 YFSETQ. Trimming took off 0 bases at V and 2 bases at J, with 9 bases between the two ends. In DNA, the CDR3 is TGCGCCAGCAGCTTGGTGGCAGGGGGCAATCAGCCCCAGCATTTT. Its protein product is CASSLVAGGNQPQHF.

This clone was counted many times. V gene TRBV24-1 combines with J gene TRBJ1-5; 7 positions agree with TRBD1. Germline loops: CDR1 KGHDR, CDR2 SFDVKD. V lost 4 bases, J lost 4 bases, and 3 bases stayed unmatched. The CDR3 has 14 residues. CDR3 in amino acids: CATSEPGQNQPQHF. As DNA, the CDR3 is TGTGCCACCAGTGAACCGGGACAGAATCAGCCCCAGCATTTT.

The chain employs TRBV5-1 and TRBJ1-4, with 7 bases identical to TRBD1. The V segment lost 0 bases and the J segment 11 bases; nucleotides outside the gene matches: 10. CDR1 is SGHRS, CDR2 YFSETQ, per germline. The CDR3 length is 15 residues. CDR3 sequence reads: CASSLANGGQSKLFF. The CDR3 nucleotides are TGCGCCAGCAGCTTGGCGAACGGGGGACAGTCCAAACTGTTTTTT.

The chain combines TRBV6-4 with TRBJ1-1; a weak D match, TRBD1 (6 bases). V lost 8 bases, J lost 1 base, and 23 bases lay in between. Germline V gene data show CDR1 as MRHNA and CDR2 as SNTAGT. The CDR3 covers 17 residues. CDR3 loop: CASAPKGSGTPNTEAFF. The CDR3 nucleotides are TGTGCCAGCGCCCCAAAGGGGTCCGGGACACCGAACACTGAAGCTTTCTTT.

CDR3 in DNA: TGTGCCAGTAGAACAGGACAGGGTAATTCACCCCTCCACTTT. Protein sequence: CASRTGQGNSPLHF. The chain recombines TRBV19 with TRBJ1-6; 8 bases align to TRBD1. Germline V gene lookup returns CDR1 LNHDA and CDR2 SQIVND (reference sequence). The CDR3 runs 14 residues. V dropped 6 bases and J dropped 6; count of bases not matched to a gene: 4. The whole variable domain, remainder taken from reference TRBV19 and TRBJ1-6, is DGGITQSPKYLFRKEGQNVTLSCEQNLNHDAMYWYRQDPGQGLRLIYYSQIVNDFQKGDIAEGYSVSREKKESFPLTVTSAQKNPTAFYLCASRTGQGNSPLHFGNGTRLTVT.

The CDR3 nucleotides are TGTGCCAGCTCACGCAAAGATTCAGGGTTGAACACTGAAGCTTTCTTT. This sequence encodes CASSRKDSGLNTEAFF. The chain is built from TRBV18 and TRBJ1-1, with D maybe TRBD1 (5 bases). V was clipped by 4 bases and J by 0 bases, with 15 bases between them. CDR1 KGHSH and CDR2 LQKENI come from the germline V gene. This CDR3 region has 16 residues.

This clone was picked up one time. The chain links TRBV4-1 to TRBJ1-2; the match to TRBD1 covers 8 bases. The CDR3 length is 15 residues. Trimming at V came to 4 bases and at J to 4 bases, leaving 8 bases not matched to a gene. Germline assignment: CDR1 MGHRA and CDR2 YSYEKL. The CDR3 spells CASSLLVGTGYGYTF. The CDR3 bases are TGCGCCAGCAGCCTCCTCGTGGGGACAGGCTATGGCTACACCTTC.

The V call is TRBV27, the J call TRBJ1-1; unclear D gene. The CDR3 consists of 13 residues. Trimming took off 4 bases at V and 1 base at J, with 7 bases between the two ends. Germline lookup yields CDR1 MNHEY and CDR2 SMNVEV (reference sequence). In nucleotides, the CDR3 is TGTGCCAGCAGTTCCCGGGAGAACACTGAAGCTTTCTTT. As protein: CASSSRENTEAFF.

The chain employs TRBV28 and TRBJ1-5, with D unclear. V lost 6 bases, J lost 5 bases, and 8 bases lay in between. Germline CDR1 and CDR2: MDHEN and SYDVKM. This CDR3 region has 12 residues. CDR3 in DNA: TGTGCCAGCAGCCCCCCTCATCAGCCCCAGCATTTT. It specifies CASSPPHQPQHF.